These T cell receptor beta chains were read from a single sample in a study of T cells in Graves' hyperthyroidism and ophthalmopathy. Each CDR3 protein gets one entry after TCRdb re-called the multiplex PCR reads with MiXCR. The sample yields more than 550,000 distinct CDR3 sequences, roughly a sixth seen once. Sequences were obtained from blood. These receptors were obtained from a woman between 50 and 59 years old with Graves' hyperthyroidism that later progressed to Graves' ophthalmopathy. The CDR3 runs from the conserved cysteine through the conserved F or W. A D gene is named only where the DNA matches it firmly. The size field is filled for only some rows; it gives once, few, many or a size class.

V,size,D,J,CDR3,DNA
TRBV27,NA,NA,TRBJ1-5,CASSLSIQSNQPQHF,TGTGCCAGCAGTTTATCTATTCAGTCCAATCAGCCCCAGCATTTT
TRBV9,few,TRBD2,TRBJ2-1,CASSVVAGGVNEQFF,TGTGCCAGCAGCGTAGTGGCGGGGGGCGTCAATGAGCAGTTCTTC
TRBV5-1,few,NA,TRBJ1-5,CASSLEGRVDQPQHF,TGCGCCAGCAGCTTGGAAGGGAGGGTGGATCAGCCCCAGCATTTT
TRBV6-1,few,NA,TRBJ1-5,CASSRGGGADVNQPQHF,TGTGCCAGCAGCCGGGGTGGGGGGGCGGACGTCAATCAGCCCCAGCATTTT
TRBV20-1,few,NA,TRBJ1-5,CSARESGYNQPQHF,TGCAGTGCTAGAGAATCCGGGTACAATCAGCCCCAGCATTTT
TRBV15,many,TRBD1,TRBJ2-3,CATSSSPGQGPDTQYF,TGTGCCACCAGCAGTTCGCCGGGACAGGGACCAGATACGCAGTATTTT
TRBV7-2,many,TRBD1,TRBJ2-5,CASSSGTEYQETQYF,TGTGCCAGCAGCTCTGGGACAGAATACCAAGAGACCCAGTACTTC
TRBV25-1,NA,NA,TRBJ2-7,CASSDRVGEQYF,TGTGCCAGCAGTGACAGGGTGGGAGAGCAGTACTTC
TRBV27,few,NA,TRBJ2-5,CASSPDAGLQETQYF,TGTGCCAGCAGTCCAGACGCCGGGCTCCAAGAGACCCAGTACTTC
TRBV3-1,many,TRBD1,TRBJ1-2,CASSQADRGSYGYTF,TGTGCCAGCAGCCAAGCGGACAGGGGATCCTATGGCTACACCTTC
TRBV24-1,NA,TRBD1,TRBJ1-5,CATNDRGDQPQHF,TGTGCCACTAATGACAGGGGGGATCAGCCCCAGCATTTT
TRBV11-2,many,NA,TRBJ1-4,CASSLDDLLNEKLFF,TGTGCCAGCAGCTTAGACGACCTCCTGAATGAAAAACTGTTTTTT
TRBV19,many,NA,TRBJ1-5,CASSTRGGQINQPQHF,TGTGCCAGTAGTACCAGAGGGGGTCAGATCAATCAGCCCCAGCATTTT
TRBV4-1,NA,TRBD1,TRBJ2-7,CASSQPGQGQYEQYF,TGCGCCAGCAGCCAACCGGGACAGGGGCAGTACGAGCAGTACTTC
TRBV24-1,many,TRBD2,TRBJ2-5,CATSDRAGLAVETQYF,TGTGCCACCAGTGACCGCGCCGGACTAGCGGTAGAGACCCAGTACTTC
TRBV6-4,NA,NA,TRBJ1-1,CASSPDQARKLNTEAFF,TGTGCCAGCAGCCCGGATCAGGCCAGAAAACTGAACACTGAAGCTTTCTTT
TRBV15,few,NA,TRBJ2-7,CATSRDVGVSSYEQYF,TGTGCCACCAGCAGAGATGTGGGGGTTAGCTCCTACGAGCAGTACTTC
TRBV9,few,NA,TRBJ1-5,CASSATGYDNQPQHF,TGTGCCAGCAGCGCCACAGGGTACGACAATCAGCCCCAGCATTTT
TRBV6-1,NA,TRBD2,TRBJ2-3,CASRTSSGGVDTQYF,TGTGCCAGCAGAACGTCTAGCGGGGGTGTAGATACGCAGTATTTT
TRBV6-5,NA,NA,TRBJ2-1,CASSYSREYNEQFF,TGTGCCAGCAGTTACTCCAGGGAATACAATGAGCAGTTCTTC
TRBV12-3/TRBV12-4,NA,TRBD2,TRBJ2-5,CASRLAGGRETQYF,TGTGCCAGCAGGCTAGCGGGGGGTAGAGAGACCCAGTACTTC
TRBV20-1,many,NA,TRBJ1-1,CSARRSPGDTEAFF,TGCAGTGCTAGACGGTCCCCAGGCGACACTGAAGCTTTCTTT
TRBV20-1,NA,TRBD2,TRBJ2-5,CSARTGTSGGMYQETQYF,TGCAGTGCTAGAACCGGGACTAGCGGGGGGATGTACCAAGAGACCCAGTACTTC
TRBV6-5,many,NA,TRBJ2-1,CASSYPFSGQSSYNEQFF,TGTGCCAGCAGTTACCCCTTTAGTGGGCAGAGCTCCTACAATGAGCAGTTCTTC
TRBV19,NA,TRBD1,TRBJ1-3,CASRTQTGLPGNTIYF,TGTGCCAGTAGAACACAGACAGGGCTGCCTGGAAACACCATATATTTT
TRBV29-1,few,NA,TRBJ1-2,CSVEGGRGYTF,TGCAGCGTTGAAGGAGGGAGAGGCTACACCTTC
TRBV29-1,NA,TRBD2,TRBJ2-4,CSVEAWTSGSGNTKNIQYF,TGCAGCGTTGAAGCTTGGACTAGCGGGTCGGGGAACACCAAAAACATTCAGTACTTC
TRBV9,NA,TRBD1,TRBJ1-2,CASSARDRTYANYGYTF,TGTGCCAGCAGCGCCAGGGACAGGACCTACGCTAACTATGGCTACACCTTC
TRBV2,NA,NA,TRBJ1-6,CASSITGLSLHF,TGTGCCAGCAGCATAACAGGGTTGTCCCTCCACTTT
TRBV12-3/TRBV12-4,NA,NA,TRBJ1-6,CASTQIWGQSNSPLHF,TGTGCCAGCACTCAGATTTGGGGCCAAAGTAATTCACCCCTCCACTTT
TRBV20-1,few,TRBD1,TRBJ1-6,CSAPGQGYNSPLHF,TGCAGTGCTCCGGGACAGGGTTATAATTCACCCCTCCACTTT
TRBV6-6,few,NA,TRBJ2-7,CASSYSEGQYFSYEQYF,TGTGCCAGCAGTTACTCGGAGGGACAGTATTTCTCCTACGAGCAGTACTTC
TRBV20-1,few,NA,TRBJ2-1,CSARVEGGGHNEQFF,TGCAGTGCTAGAGTCGAAGGTGGCGGACACAATGAGCAGTTCTTC
TRBV20-1,many,NA,TRBJ2-5,CSARIGTETQYF,TGCAGTGCTAGGATCGGGACAGAGACCCAGTACTTC
TRBV18,many,TRBD1,TRBJ1-2,CASSTPQGVTNYGYTF,TGTGCCAGCTCAACCCCCCAGGGGGTGACTAACTATGGCTACACCTTC
TRBV2,many,TRBD1,TRBJ2-7,CASDGTGNYEQYF,TGTGCCAGCGACGGGACAGGAAACTACGAGCAGTACTTC
TRBV3-1,few,NA,TRBJ2-5,CASSQMAAGVGETQYF,TGTGCCAGCAGCCAAATGGCGGCAGGGGTCGGGGAGACCCAGTACTTC
TRBV3-1,many,TRBD1,TRBJ1-2,CASSQRTGGWYGYTF,TGTGCCAGCAGCCAAAGGACAGGGGGCTGGTATGGCTACACCTTC
TRBV2,NA,TRBD1,TRBJ2-5,CASSLIQGQETQYF,TGTGCCAGCAGCCTCATACAGGGGCAAGAGACCCAGTACTTC
TRBV5-5,few,TRBD1,TRBJ1-2,CASSLRWGGQGTYGYTF,TGTGCCAGCAGCCTCCGGTGGGGGGGACAGGGCACCTATGGCTACACCTTC
TRBV10-1,NA,TRBD1,TRBJ2-3,CASSPGQGLADTQYF,TGCGCCAGCAGTCCCGGACAGGGGTTGGCAGATACGCAGTATTTT
TRBV7-7,few,NA,TRBJ2-1,CASSLVAVSYNEQFF,TGTGCTAGCAGCTTAGTGGCAGTCTCCTACAATGAGCAGTTCTTC
TRBV3-1,many,NA,TRBJ1-2,CASSQGDRYGYTF,TGTGCCAGCAGCCAAGGCGACCGCTATGGCTACACCTTC
TRBV20-1,many,TRBD1,TRBJ2-5,CSAITGTGLETQYF,TGCAGTGCTATCACCGGGACAGGGCTTGAGACCCAGTACTTC
TRBV30,NA,TRBD1,TRBJ2-7,CAWSRTGTYEQYF,TGTGCCTGGAGTAGGACAGGGACCTACGAGCAGTACTTC
TRBV5-1,NA,NA,TRBJ2-5,CASSLVSPRETQYF,TGCGCCAGCAGCTTGGTGAGTCCGAGGGAGACCCAGTACTTC
TRBV10-3,NA,TRBD2,TRBJ2-2,CAITGAGAPNTGELFF,TGTGCCATCACAGGAGCGGGGGCCCCGAACACCGGGGAGCTGTTTTTT
TRBV9,NA,NA,TRBJ1-1,CASSYNSRGTEAFF,TGTGCCAGCAGTTACAACAGCCGTGGGACTGAAGCTTTCTTT
TRBV20-1,many,TRBD1,TRBJ1-2,CSAMYSGQGVYGYTF,TGCAGTGCTATGTACTCGGGACAGGGAGTCTATGGCTACACCTTC
TRBV12-3/TRBV12-4,many,NA,TRBJ1-4,CASRPGRGANEKLFF,TGTGCCAGCCGACCAGGTCGGGGGGCTAATGAAAAACTGTTTTTT
TRBV20-1,NA,NA,TRBJ2-7,CSARGSGEVGEQYF,TGCAGTGCTAGAGGGTCAGGCGAAGTAGGCGAGCAGTACTTC
TRBV30,many,NA,TRBJ2-7,CAWSEHTYEQYF,TGTGCCTGGAGCGAGCACACCTACGAGCAGTACTTC
TRBV6-1,NA,TRBD1,TRBJ2-7,CASRGPQGVPSYEQYF,TGTGCCAGCAGGGGGCCACAGGGGGTCCCTTCCTACGAGCAGTACTTC
TRBV11-2,many,NA,TRBJ1-5,CASSETRNQPQHF,TGTGCCAGCAGCGAGACACGGAATCAGCCCCAGCATTTT
TRBV6-2/TRBV6-3,NA,NA,TRBJ1-5,CASSYRAGFNQPQHF,TGTGCCAGCAGTTACCGAGCAGGTTTTAATCAGCCCCAGCATTTT